These T cell receptor beta chains were read from a single sample in a study of vaccination and CD4 T cells after COVID-19. Antigen specificity for these receptors is unknown. A single record per CDR3 protein comes from TCRdb applying MiXCR to the PCR reads. This sample has about 15,000 distinct CDR3 sequences; roughly a third occur once, and the top ten carry roughly a third. The sequencing input was cultured CD4+ T cells from blood. The receptors derive from a human donor with COVID-19. Each CDR3 is given with its conserved first and last residue. A D gene is named only where the DNA matches it firmly. Clone size is stated in some rows and not others, as once, few, many or a class when expanded.

j_gene | v_gene | d_gene | abundance | CDR3nt | CDR3aa
TRBJ2-7 | TRBV20-1 | TRBD1 | - | TGCAGTGCTAGAGACTGGGGACAGGGATCCTACGAGCAGTACTTC | CSARDWGQGSYEQYF
TRBJ1-5 | TRBV6-5 | - | - | TGTGCCAGCAGTTACTCGAAAGCTCAGCCCCAGCATTTT | CASSYSKAQPQHF
TRBJ1-5 | TRBV6-1 | - | - | TGTGCCAGCAGCGGTACGAATCAGCCCCAGCATTTT | CASSGTNQPQHF
TRBJ2-3 | TRBV10-3 | TRBD2 | - | TGTGCCAGCCAAGGACTAGGGACCACAGATACGCAGTATTTT | CASQGLGTTDTQYF
TRBJ2-3 | TRBV6-5 | - | few | TGTGCCAGCAGTTACGCACCGGTAACGACTTTAGATACGCAGTATTTT | CASSYAPVTTLDTQYF
TRBJ2-2 | TRBV15 | - | few | TGTGCCACCAGCAGAGATCCCGGGGGACACACCGGGGAGCTGTTTTTT | CATSRDPGGHTGELFF
TRBJ1-5 | TRBV11-2 | - | - | TGTGCCAGCAGCGGCCAGGGGATCAATCAGCCCCAGCATTTT | CASSGQGINQPQHF
TRBJ1-6 | TRBV28 | TRBD1 | - | TGTGCCAGCAGTACCGGGACAGGGAATTCACCCCTCCACTTT | CASSTGTGNSPLHF
TRBJ2-2 | TRBV20-1 | - | few | TGCAGTGCTAGTTTTCAGCAAGGTGGGGAGCTGTTTTTT | CSASFQQGGELFF
TRBJ1-4 | TRBV6-5 | - | few | TGTGCCAGCAGTTCGGGAGTGGTTGAAAAACTGTTTTTT | CASSSGVVEKLFF
TRBJ2-5 | TRBV29-1 | - | - | TGCAGCGTGGCGGGACAGAAAGAGACCCAGTACTTC | CSVAGQKETQYF
TRBJ2-1 | TRBV11-2 | - | - | TGTGCCAGCACTTTACTAACCTACAATGAGCAGTTCTTC | CASTLLTYNEQFF
TRBJ1-5 | TRBV7-2 | TRBD1 | - | TGTGCCAGCAGCACGACAGGGAGGGGCAATCAGCCCCAGCATTTT | CASSTTGRGNQPQHF
TRBJ1-6 | TRBV11-1 | TRBD1 | few | TGTGCCAGCAGCCCTGGACAGGGGAGCAGACCCCTCCACTTT | CASSPGQGSRPLHF
TRBJ2-7 | TRBV20-1 | TRBD2 | - | TGCAGTGCTAGTAGGGAGCGGGGGCCCTCCTCCTACGAGCAGTACTTC | CSASRERGPSSYEQYF
TRBJ2-3 | TRBV7-9 | TRBD2 | - | TGTGCCAGCAGCTTAATTAAGACGGGGGGGCGCACAGATACGCAGTATTTT | CASSLIKTGGRTDTQYF
TRBJ2-5 | TRBV5-1 | TRBD2 | - | TGCGCCAGCAGCTTGGGGACTAGCCTACAAGGGACCCAGTACTTC | CASSLGTSLQGTQYF
TRBJ1-3 | TRBV30 | TRBD1 | - | TGTGCACTGACAGGGCCTGGAAACACCATATATTTT | CALTGPGNTIYF
TRBJ2-3 | TRBV20-1 | - | - | TGCAGTGCCGGGACCAGGGTGACAGAAACGCAGTATTTT | CSAGTRVTETQYF
TRBJ2-5 | TRBV5-5 | - | few | TGTGCCAGCAGCTTGTACCCTAGTGAGGGAGAGACCCAGTACTTC | CASSLYPSEGETQYF
TRBJ2-7 | TRBV9 | TRBD1 | - | TGTGCCAGCAGCGCCGCCGCGGGACAGGGGGCTTACGAGCAGTACTTC | CASSAAAGQGAYEQYF
TRBJ2-5 | TRBV20-1 | - | few | TGCAGTGCTAGATCCCCAGGGGGGCAAGAGACCCAGTACTTC | CSARSPGGQETQYF
TRBJ2-5 | TRBV28 | TRBD1 | - | TGTGCCAGCAAACTACGGACAGGGAACCAAGAGACCCAGTACTTC | CASKLRTGNQETQYF
TRBJ1-2 | TRBV6-5 | - | few | TGTGCCAGCAGTTACTCCACAAGGGCTGGCTACACCTTC | CASSYSTRAGYTF
TRBJ2-3 | TRBV5-6 | TRBD2 | - | TGTGCCAGCAGCTTGGGGACTAGCGGGGGCCGCACAGATACGCAGTATTTT | CASSLGTSGGRTDTQYF
TRBJ1-2 | TRBV5-6 | - | - | TGTGCCAGCAGCTTCGGGGATAACTATGGCTACACCTTC | CASSFGDNYGYTF
TRBJ1-5 | TRBV4-2 | TRBD1 | few | TGTGCCAGCAGCCAAGAGACAGGGGGAGGGAATCAGCCCCAGCATTTT | CASSQETGGGNQPQHF
TRBJ2-5 | TRBV5-4 | - | - | TGTGCCAGCAGCTTGGGTGGCTACTACACCCAGTACTTC | CASSLGGYYTQYF
TRBJ2-6 | TRBV4-1 | - | - | TGCGCCAGCAGCCAAGAGGTCAGGGCTGGTGGGGCCAACGTCCTGACTTTC | CASSQEVRAGGANVLTF
TRBJ2-7 | TRBV19 | TRBD1 | once | TGTGCCAGTAGTAGGGGACAGAGCTCCTACGAGCAGTACTTC | CASSRGQSSYEQYF
TRBJ2-2 | TRBV12-3/TRBV12-4 | TRBD1 | - | TGTGCCAGCAGTTTACCGACAGGGCTCGGCACCGGGGAGCTGTTTTTT | CASSLPTGLGTGELFF
TRBJ1-1 | TRBV6-1 | - | few | TGTGCCAGCAGTCCCGGGACCACCATGTTGGGGACTGAAGCTTTCTTT | CASSPGTTMLGTEAFF
TRBJ1-2 | TRBV6-1 | - | few | TGTGCCAGCGGACCCGGACAAGCCCACTATGGCTACACCTTC | CASGPGQAHYGYTF
TRBJ2-1 | TRBV5-1 | TRBD1 | - | TGCGCCAGCAGCTTCCGGGACAGGGGGTACAATGAGCAGTTCTTC | CASSFRDRGYNEQFF
TRBJ1-2 | TRBV20-1 | TRBD1 | few | TGCAGTGCTAGAGGCCCCGACAGGGGGAACTATGGCTACACCTTC | CSARGPDRGNYGYTF
TRBJ2-3 | TRBV12-3/TRBV12-4 | TRBD2 | - | TGTGCCAGCAGTTTTAGCGGGGGGCGGATTGATACGCAGTATTTT | CASSFSGGRIDTQYF
TRBJ2-7 | TRBV20-1 | - | - | TGCAGTGCTAGGGGCACGGACTGGACCTACGAGCAGTACTTC | CSARGTDWTYEQYF
TRBJ1-2 | TRBV5-5 | - | - | TGTGCCAGCAGCCCGGCGGGGGGGGATGGCTACACCTTC | CASSPAGGDGYTF
TRBJ2-7 | TRBV7-2 | TRBD2 | - | TGTGCCAGCAGCTTGCGAGCGGGGAGGACCTACGAGCAGTACTTC | CASSLRAGRTYEQYF
TRBJ1-5 | TRBV3-1 | - | - | TGTGCCAGCAGCGAAGGCAGGGCCGCAGGGGCCCAGCATTTT | CASSEGRAAGAQHF
TRBJ2-5 | TRBV19 | - | few | TGTGCCAGTAGTCCGGTAGCACAAGAGACCCAGTACTTC | CASSPVAQETQYF
TRBJ2-3 | TRBV7-9 | TRBD2 | - | TGTGCCAGCAGCTCTAGCGGGGTAGGCACAGATACGCAGTATTTT | CASSSSGVGTDTQYF
TRBJ1-3 | TRBV7-8 | - | - | TGTGCCAGCAGCTTAGCGTGGGACGCGAGCTCTGGAAACACCATATATTTT | CASSLAWDASSGNTIYF
TRBJ2-6 | TRBV7-9 | - | - | TGTGCCAGCAGCTTAGAGGGTAGGGTCTCTGGGGCCAACGTCCTGACTTTC | CASSLEGRVSGANVLTF
TRBJ2-5 | TRBV11-2 | - | - | TGTGCCAGCAGCTTAGACACTCACGAGACCCAGTACTTC | CASSLDTHETQYF
TRBJ1-2 | TRBV5-4 | TRBD1 | - | TGTGCCAGCAGCGCCGGGGACAGGGGTAATCACGGCTACACCTTC | CASSAGDRGNHGYTF
TRBJ1-2 | TRBV6-5 | - | few | TGTGCCAGCAGTTACCTAGCCCTTACTAACTATGGCTACACCTTC | CASSYLALTNYGYTF
TRBJ2-3 | TRBV20-1 | - | - | TGCAGTTCTAACACAGGCGGTAGCACAGATACGCAGTATTTT | CSSNTGGSTDTQYF
TRBJ1-2 | TRBV29-1 | - | - | TGCAGCGTTGGAGGGCCCGCGGGCTATGGCTACACCTTC | CSVGGPAGYGYTF
TRBJ2-1 | TRBV5-1 | TRBD2 | - | TGCGCCAGCAGCACTACTAGCGGGGGGGCCGGAAATGAGCAGTTCTTC | CASSTTSGGAGNEQFF
TRBJ1-5 | TRBV28 | - | - | TGTGCCAGCGTTCCCCAGCGTGGCAATCAGCCCCAGCATTTT | CASVPQRGNQPQHF
TRBJ2-5 | TRBV11-2 | - | few | TGTGCCAGCAGCTTAGATATACAGGGAGGTCGAGAGACCCAGTACTTC | CASSLDIQGGRETQYF
TRBJ2-5 | TRBV19 | - | few | TGTGCCAGTAGTAAAGGGGGGGGAGCGGGGCAAGAGACCCAGTACTTC | CASSKGGGAGQETQYF
TRBJ2-2 | TRBV6-1 | TRBD2 | few | TGTGCCAGCAGTCTTCTAGCGGGGGGTGCGAACACCGGGGAGCTGTTTTTT | CASSLLAGGANTGELFF
TRBJ2-5 | TRBV30 | - | - | TGTGCCTGGAGTGGAGGGCGAGAGACCCAGTACTTC | CAWSGGRETQYF